This paragraph reports one TCR beta chain. Libraries were prepared by immunoSEQ multiplex PCR; TCRdb keeps only in-frame clonotypes and omits some of them. The sample holds under 7,000 clones, about 72% seen once. This specimen belongs to a study of somatic mutations in cytotoxic T cells in rheumatoid arthritis. Sequencing was performed on CD8+ T cells sorted from blood. This sequence originates from an adult with rheumatoid arthritis.

The DNA for the CDR3 is TGCGCCAGCAGCGTCCGGGACCTACTTACTAGCACAGATACGCAGTATTTT. Protein sequence: CASSVRDLLTSTDTQYF. V gene TRBV5-1 combines with J gene TRBJ2-3; D possibly uses TRBD1 or TRBD2 (5 bases each). CDR3 length: 17 amino acids. Trimming shortened V by 4 bases and J by 0 bases, and 18 bases separated the two germline ends. The V gene's germline CDR1 is SGHRS and CDR2 YFSETQ. The full variable domain, completed using reference TRBV5-1 and TRBJ2-3, is KAGVTQTPRYLIKTRGQQVTLSCSPISGHRSVSWYQQTPGQGLQFLFEYFSETQRNKGNFPGRFSGRQFSNSRSEMNVSTLELGDSALYLCASSVRDLLTSTDTQYFGPGTRLTVL.